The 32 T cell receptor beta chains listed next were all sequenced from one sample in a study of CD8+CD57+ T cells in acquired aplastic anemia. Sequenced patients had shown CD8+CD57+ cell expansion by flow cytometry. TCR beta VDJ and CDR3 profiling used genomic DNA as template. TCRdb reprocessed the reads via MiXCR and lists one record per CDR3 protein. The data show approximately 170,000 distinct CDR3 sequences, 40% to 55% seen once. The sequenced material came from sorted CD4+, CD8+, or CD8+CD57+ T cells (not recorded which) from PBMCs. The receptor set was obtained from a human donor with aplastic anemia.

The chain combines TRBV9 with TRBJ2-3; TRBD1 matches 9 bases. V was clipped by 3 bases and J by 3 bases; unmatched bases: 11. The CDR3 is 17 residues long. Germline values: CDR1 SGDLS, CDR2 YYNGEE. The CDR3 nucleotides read TGTGCCAGCAGCGGACGACAGGGGGTTAGGTGGACAGATACGCAGTATTTT. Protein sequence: CASSGRQGVRWTDTQYF.

CDR3 residues: CASSREGDSSSPLHF. CDR3 DNA: TGCGCCAGCAGCCGTGAAGGGGACAGCAGTTCACCCCTCCACTTT. The gene calls are TRBV5-1 and TRBJ1-6, with TRBD1 matching over 7 bases. V shed 4 bases, J shed 9 bases, and the junction held 10 bases outside the gene matches. The length of the CDR3 is 15 residues. Germline-derived CDR1 and CDR2 are SGHRS and YFSETQ.

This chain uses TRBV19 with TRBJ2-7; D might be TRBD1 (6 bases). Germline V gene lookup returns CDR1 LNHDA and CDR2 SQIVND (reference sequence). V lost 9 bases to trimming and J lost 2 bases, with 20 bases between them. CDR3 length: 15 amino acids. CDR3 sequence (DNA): TGTGCCAGCACGAGGGACACCGAGCCTACCTACGAGCAGTACGTC. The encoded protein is CASTRDTEPTYEQYV.

This CDR3 reads CATLRQGAYEQYF. As DNA, the CDR3 is TGTGCCACCCTGAGGCAGGGGGCGTACGAGCAGTACTTC. V gene TRBV15 combines with J gene TRBJ2-7, with 8 bases matching TRBD1. Unmatched junction bases numbered 7, after V lost 8 bases and J lost 4 bases. CDR1 LNHNV and CDR2 YYDKDF come from the germline V gene (reference sequence). The CDR3 is 13 amino acids. The full variable domain, in which reference TRBV15 and TRBJ2-7 provide the parts outside the CDR3, is DAMVIQNPRYQVTQFGKPVTLSCSQTLNHNVMYWYQQKSSQAPKLLFHYYDKDFNNEADTPDNFQSRRPNTSFCFLDIRSPGLGDTAMYLCATLRQGAYEQYFGPGTRLTVT.

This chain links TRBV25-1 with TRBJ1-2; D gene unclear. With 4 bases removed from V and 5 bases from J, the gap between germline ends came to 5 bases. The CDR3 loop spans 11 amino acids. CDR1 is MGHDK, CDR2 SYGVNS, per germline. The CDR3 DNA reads TGTGCCAGCAGTGTAGCTTATGGCTACACCTTC. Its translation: CASSVAYGYTF.

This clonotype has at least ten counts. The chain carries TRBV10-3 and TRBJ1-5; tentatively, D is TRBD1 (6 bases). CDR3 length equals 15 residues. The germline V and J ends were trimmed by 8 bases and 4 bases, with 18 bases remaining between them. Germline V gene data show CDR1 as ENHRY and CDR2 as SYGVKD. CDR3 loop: CAISQGGQINQPQHF. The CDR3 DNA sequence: TGTGCCATCTCACAGGGTGGGCAGATAAATCAGCCCCAGCATTTT.

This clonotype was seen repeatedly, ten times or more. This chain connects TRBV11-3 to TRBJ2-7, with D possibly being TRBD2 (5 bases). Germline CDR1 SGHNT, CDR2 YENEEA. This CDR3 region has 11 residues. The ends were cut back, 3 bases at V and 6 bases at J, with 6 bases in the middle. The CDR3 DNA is TGTGCCAGCAGCTTGGACTCCGAGCAGTACGTC. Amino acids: CASSLDSEQYV.

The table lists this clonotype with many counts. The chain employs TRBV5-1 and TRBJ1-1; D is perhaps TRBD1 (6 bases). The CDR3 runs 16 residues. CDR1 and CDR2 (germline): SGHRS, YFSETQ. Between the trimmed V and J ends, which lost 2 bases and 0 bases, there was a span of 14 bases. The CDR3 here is CASSFREGGLNTEAFF. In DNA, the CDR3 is TGCGCCAGCAGCTTCCGGGAGGGGGGCTTGAACACTGAAGCTTTCTTT.

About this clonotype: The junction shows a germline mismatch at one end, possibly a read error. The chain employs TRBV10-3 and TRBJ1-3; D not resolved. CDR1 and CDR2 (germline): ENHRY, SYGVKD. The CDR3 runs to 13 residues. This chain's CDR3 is CASSRNDGDTIYF. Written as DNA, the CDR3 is TGTGCCAGCAGCCGGAACGATGGAGACACCATATATTTT.

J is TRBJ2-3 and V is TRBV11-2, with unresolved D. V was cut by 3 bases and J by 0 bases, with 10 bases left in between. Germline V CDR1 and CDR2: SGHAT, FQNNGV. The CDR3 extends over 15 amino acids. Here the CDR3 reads CASSFIYSSTDTQYF. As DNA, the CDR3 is TGTGCCAGCAGCTTTATCTACTCTAGCACAGATACGCAGTATTTT.

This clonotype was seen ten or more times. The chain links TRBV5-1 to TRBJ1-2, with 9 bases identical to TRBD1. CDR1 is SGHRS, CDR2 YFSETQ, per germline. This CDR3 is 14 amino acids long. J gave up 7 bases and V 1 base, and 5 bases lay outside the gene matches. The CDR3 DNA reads TGCGCCAGCAGCTTGCCCCAGACAGGGGGTGGCTACACCTTC. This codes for CASSLPQTGGGYTF.

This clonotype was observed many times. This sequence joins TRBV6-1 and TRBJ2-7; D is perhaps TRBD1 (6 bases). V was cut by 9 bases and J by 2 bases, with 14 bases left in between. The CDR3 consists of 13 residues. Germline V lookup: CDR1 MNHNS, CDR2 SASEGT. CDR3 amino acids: CASIQGWPYEQYV. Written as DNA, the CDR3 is TGTGCCAGTATCCAGGGGTGGCCCTACGAGCAGTACGTC.

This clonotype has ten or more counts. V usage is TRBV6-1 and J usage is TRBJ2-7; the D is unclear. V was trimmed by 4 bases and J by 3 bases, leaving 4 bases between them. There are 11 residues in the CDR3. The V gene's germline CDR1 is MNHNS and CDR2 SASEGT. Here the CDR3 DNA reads TGTGCCAGCAGTGTACACTACGAGCAGTACGTC. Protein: CASSVHYEQYV.

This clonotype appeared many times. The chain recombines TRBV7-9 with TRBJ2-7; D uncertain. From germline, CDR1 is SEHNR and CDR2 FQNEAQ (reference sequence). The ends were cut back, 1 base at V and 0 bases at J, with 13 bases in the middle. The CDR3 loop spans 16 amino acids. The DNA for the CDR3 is TGTGCCAGCAGCTTAGTGTCCTTAGGGTCCTCCTACGAGCAGTACTTC. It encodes CASSLVSLGSSYEQYF.

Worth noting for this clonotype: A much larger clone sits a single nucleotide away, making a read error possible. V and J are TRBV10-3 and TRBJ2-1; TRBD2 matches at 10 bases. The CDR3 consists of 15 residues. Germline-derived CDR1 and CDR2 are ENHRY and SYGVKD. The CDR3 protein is CASSALAGVVDEQSF. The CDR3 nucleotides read TGTGCCAGCAGTGCTCTAGCGGGAGTAGTGGATGAGCAGTCCTTC.

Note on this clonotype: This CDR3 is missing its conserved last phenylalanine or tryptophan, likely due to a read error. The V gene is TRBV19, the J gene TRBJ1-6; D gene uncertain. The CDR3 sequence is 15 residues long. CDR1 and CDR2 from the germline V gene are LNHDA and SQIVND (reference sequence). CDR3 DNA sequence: TGTGCAAGCCGCTTGGCTACACGGTATAATTCACCCCTCCACTCT. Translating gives CASRLATRYNSPLHS.

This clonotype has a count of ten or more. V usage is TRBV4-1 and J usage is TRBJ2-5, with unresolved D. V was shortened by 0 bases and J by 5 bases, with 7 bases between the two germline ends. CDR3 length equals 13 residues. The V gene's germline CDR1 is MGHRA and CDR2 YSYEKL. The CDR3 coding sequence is TGCGCCAGCAGCCAAGAACAATTCGAGACCCAGTACTTC. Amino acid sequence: CASSQEQFETQYF.

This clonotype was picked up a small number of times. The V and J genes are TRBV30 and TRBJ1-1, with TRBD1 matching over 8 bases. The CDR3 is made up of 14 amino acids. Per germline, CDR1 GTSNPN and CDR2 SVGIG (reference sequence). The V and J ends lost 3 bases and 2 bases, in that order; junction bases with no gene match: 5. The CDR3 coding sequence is TGTGCCTGGAGAACAGGGGGAGAAAACACTGAAGCTTTCTTT. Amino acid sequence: CAWRTGGENTEAFF. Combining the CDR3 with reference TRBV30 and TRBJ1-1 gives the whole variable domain SQTIHQWPATLVQPVGSPLSLECTVEGTSNPNLYWYRQAAGRGLQLLFYSVGIGQISSEVPQNLSASRPQDRQFILSSKKLLLSDSGFYLCAWRTGGENTEAFFGQGTRLTVV.

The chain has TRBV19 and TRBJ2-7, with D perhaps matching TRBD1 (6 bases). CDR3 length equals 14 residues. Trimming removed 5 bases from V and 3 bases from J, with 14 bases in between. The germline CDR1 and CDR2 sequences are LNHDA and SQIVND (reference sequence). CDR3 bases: TGTGCCAGTAGTCCCCGGGACACGATCTACGAGCAGTACTTC. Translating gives CASSPRDTIYEQYF. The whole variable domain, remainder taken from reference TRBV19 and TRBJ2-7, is DGGITQSPKYLFRKEGQNVTLSCEQNLNHDAMYWYRQDPGQGLRLIYYSQIVNDFQKGDIAEGYSVSREKKESFPLTVTSAQKNPTAFYLCASSPRDTIYEQYFGPGTRLTVT.

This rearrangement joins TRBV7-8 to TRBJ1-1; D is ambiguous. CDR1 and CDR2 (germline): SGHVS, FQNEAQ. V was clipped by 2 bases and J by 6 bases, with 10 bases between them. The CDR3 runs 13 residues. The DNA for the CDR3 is TGTGCCAGCAGCTTATTACGGGGATCTGAAGCTTTCTTT. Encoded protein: CASSLLRGSEAFF.

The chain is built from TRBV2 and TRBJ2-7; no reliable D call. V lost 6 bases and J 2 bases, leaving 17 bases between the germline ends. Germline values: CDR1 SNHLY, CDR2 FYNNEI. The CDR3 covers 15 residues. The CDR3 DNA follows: TGTGCCAGCAGGCCTGAGGCAGGCCTGACCTACGAGCAGTACTTC. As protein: CASRPEAGLTYEQYF.

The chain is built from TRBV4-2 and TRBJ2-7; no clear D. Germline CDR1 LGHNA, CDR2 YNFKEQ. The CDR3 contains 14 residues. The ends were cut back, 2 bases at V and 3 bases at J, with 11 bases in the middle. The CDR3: CASSQSSGVYEQYV. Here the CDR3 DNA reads TGTGCCAGCAGCCAATCTTCAGGCGTCTACGAGCAGTACGTC.

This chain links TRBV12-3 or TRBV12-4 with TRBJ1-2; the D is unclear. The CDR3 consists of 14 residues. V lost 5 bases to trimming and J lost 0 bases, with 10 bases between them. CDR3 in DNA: TGTGCCAGCAGTACTCGGACCGCTAACTATGGCTACACCTTC. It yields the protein CASSTRTANYGYTF.

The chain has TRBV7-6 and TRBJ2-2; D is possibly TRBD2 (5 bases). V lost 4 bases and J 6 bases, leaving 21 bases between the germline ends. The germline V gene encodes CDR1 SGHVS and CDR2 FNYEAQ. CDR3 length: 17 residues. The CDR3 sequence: CASSSQERLRVAGELFF. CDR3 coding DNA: TGTGCCAGCAGCTCGCAGGAGCGGCTTAGGGTGGCCGGGGAGCTGTTTTTT.

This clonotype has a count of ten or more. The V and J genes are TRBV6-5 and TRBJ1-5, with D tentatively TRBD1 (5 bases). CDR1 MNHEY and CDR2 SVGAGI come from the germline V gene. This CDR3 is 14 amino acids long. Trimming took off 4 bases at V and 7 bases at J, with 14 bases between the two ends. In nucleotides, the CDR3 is TGTGCCAGCAGTTTAGGTGGGGCGGGCCAGCCCCAGCATTTT. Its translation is CASSLGGAGQPQHF.

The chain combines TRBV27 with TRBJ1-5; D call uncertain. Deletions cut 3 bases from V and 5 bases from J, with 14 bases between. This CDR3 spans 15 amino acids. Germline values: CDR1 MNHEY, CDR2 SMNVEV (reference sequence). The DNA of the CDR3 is TGTGCCAGCAGTTTGTCGAGCCCTAAGTATCAGCCCCAGCATTTT. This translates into CASSLSSPKYQPQHF.

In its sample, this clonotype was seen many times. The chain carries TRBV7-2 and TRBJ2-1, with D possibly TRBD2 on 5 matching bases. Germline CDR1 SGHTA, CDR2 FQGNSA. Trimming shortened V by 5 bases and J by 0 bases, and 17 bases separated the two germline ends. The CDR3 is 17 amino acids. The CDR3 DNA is TGTGCCAGCAGCGAGACTTGGAGGACCGGCTCCTACAATGAGCAGTTCTTC. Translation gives CASSETWRTGSYNEQFF.

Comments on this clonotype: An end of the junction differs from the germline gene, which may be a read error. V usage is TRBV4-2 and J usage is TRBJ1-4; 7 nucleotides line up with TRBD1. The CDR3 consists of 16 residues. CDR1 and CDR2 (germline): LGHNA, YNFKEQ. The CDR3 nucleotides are TGTGCCAGCAGCCATGGGACAGTGTCAACTAATGAAAAACTGTCTTTT. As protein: CASSHGTVSTNEKLSF.

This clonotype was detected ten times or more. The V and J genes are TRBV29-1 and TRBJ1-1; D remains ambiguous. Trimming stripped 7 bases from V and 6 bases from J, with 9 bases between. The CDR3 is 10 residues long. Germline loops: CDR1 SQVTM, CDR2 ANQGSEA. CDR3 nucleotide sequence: TGCAGCGCGGTCGGGGCTGAAGCTTTCTTT. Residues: CSAVGAEAFF. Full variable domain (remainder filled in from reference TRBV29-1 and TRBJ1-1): SAVISQKPSRDICQRGTSLTIQCQVDSQVTMMFWYRQQPGQSLTLIATANQGSEATYESGFVIDKFPISRPNLTFSTLTVSNMSPEDSSIYLCSAVGAEAFFGQGTRLTVV.

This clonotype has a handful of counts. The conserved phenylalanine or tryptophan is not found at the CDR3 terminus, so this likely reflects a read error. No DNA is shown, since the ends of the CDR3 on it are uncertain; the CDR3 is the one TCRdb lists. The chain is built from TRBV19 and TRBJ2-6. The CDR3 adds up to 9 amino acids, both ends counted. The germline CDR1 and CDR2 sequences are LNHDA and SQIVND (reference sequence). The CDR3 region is CASSIVVTS.

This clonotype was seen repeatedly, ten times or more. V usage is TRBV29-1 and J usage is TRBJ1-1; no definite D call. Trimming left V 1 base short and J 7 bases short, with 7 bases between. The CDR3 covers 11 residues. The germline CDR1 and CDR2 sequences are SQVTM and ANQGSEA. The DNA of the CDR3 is TGCAGCGTTGAAGGCGTGGTTGAAGCTTTCTTT. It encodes CSVEGVVEAFF.

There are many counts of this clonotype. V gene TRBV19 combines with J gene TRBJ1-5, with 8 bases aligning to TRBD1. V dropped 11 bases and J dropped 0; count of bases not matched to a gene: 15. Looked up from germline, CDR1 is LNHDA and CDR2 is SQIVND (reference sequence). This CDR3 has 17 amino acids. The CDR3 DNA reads TGTGCCTCCACGGGGACAGGCCCGCCATATAGCAATCAGCCCCAGCATTTT. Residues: CASTGTGPPYSNQPQHF. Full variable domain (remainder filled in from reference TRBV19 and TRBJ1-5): DGGITQSPKYLFRKEGQNVTLSCEQNLNHDAMYWYRQDPGQGLRLIYYSQIVNDFQKGDIAEGYSVSREKKESFPLTVTSAQKNPTAFYLCASTGTGPPYSNQPQHFGDGTRLSIL.